This record looks at one TCR beta chain sequence and its context. This specimen belongs to a study of technical replicates of blood from several donors. The CDR3 length is 14 residues. J gave up 6 bases and V 8 bases, and 11 bases lay outside the gene matches. Germline V gives CDR1 SQVTM, CDR2 ANQGSEA. Here immunoSEQ multiplex PCR was the method, and the copy in TCRdb shows in-frame clones only, minus some. The data show 65,000 to 75,000 clones, 86% seen once. The sequenced material came from PBMCs. The gene calls are TRBV29-1 and TRBJ2-1; 9 positions agree with TRBD1. The TCR comes from a human donor in good health. Some clones in this sample may be carry-over from other donors' samples. The CDR3 loop reads CSTRGQGTVNEQFF. The CDR3 region has the DNA TGCAGCACTCGCGGACAGGGGACCGTCAATGAGCAGTTCTTC.